The table lists the clone carrying this T cell receptor (beta chain) with many counts. Its target is not known. The CDR3 totals 16 residues. Trimming took off 0 bases at V and 5 bases at J, with 18 bases between the two ends. Per germline, CDR1 DFQATT and CDR2 SNEGSKA (reference sequence). This specimen belongs to a study of blood T cells in healthy people across ages. Alongside a J-beta primer mix, a sample-barcoded 5' primer served in a second PCR lasting 7 to 11 cycles. Every cDNA molecule carried a tag from a template-switch adaptor bearing 12 random nucleotides. Every sample gave at least 3 million paired-end reads containing CDR3. Via MiXCR, TCRdb re-called the 5' RACE reads, giving one row per CDR3 protein. Of 850,000 or so distinct CDR3 sequences in the sample, more than 25% were seen once. Study findings and constraints: Expanded clonotype changes were possibly confounded by unknown donor CMV status.

The specimen sequenced was blood. This receptor was taken from an elderly woman in good health. J is TRBJ2-3 and V is TRBV20-1; D is ambiguous. The CDR3 sequence: CSARDLGGPHRDTQYF. CDR3 in DNA: TGCAGTGCTAGAGATCTGGGCGGTCCGCATAGAGATACGCAGTATTTT.